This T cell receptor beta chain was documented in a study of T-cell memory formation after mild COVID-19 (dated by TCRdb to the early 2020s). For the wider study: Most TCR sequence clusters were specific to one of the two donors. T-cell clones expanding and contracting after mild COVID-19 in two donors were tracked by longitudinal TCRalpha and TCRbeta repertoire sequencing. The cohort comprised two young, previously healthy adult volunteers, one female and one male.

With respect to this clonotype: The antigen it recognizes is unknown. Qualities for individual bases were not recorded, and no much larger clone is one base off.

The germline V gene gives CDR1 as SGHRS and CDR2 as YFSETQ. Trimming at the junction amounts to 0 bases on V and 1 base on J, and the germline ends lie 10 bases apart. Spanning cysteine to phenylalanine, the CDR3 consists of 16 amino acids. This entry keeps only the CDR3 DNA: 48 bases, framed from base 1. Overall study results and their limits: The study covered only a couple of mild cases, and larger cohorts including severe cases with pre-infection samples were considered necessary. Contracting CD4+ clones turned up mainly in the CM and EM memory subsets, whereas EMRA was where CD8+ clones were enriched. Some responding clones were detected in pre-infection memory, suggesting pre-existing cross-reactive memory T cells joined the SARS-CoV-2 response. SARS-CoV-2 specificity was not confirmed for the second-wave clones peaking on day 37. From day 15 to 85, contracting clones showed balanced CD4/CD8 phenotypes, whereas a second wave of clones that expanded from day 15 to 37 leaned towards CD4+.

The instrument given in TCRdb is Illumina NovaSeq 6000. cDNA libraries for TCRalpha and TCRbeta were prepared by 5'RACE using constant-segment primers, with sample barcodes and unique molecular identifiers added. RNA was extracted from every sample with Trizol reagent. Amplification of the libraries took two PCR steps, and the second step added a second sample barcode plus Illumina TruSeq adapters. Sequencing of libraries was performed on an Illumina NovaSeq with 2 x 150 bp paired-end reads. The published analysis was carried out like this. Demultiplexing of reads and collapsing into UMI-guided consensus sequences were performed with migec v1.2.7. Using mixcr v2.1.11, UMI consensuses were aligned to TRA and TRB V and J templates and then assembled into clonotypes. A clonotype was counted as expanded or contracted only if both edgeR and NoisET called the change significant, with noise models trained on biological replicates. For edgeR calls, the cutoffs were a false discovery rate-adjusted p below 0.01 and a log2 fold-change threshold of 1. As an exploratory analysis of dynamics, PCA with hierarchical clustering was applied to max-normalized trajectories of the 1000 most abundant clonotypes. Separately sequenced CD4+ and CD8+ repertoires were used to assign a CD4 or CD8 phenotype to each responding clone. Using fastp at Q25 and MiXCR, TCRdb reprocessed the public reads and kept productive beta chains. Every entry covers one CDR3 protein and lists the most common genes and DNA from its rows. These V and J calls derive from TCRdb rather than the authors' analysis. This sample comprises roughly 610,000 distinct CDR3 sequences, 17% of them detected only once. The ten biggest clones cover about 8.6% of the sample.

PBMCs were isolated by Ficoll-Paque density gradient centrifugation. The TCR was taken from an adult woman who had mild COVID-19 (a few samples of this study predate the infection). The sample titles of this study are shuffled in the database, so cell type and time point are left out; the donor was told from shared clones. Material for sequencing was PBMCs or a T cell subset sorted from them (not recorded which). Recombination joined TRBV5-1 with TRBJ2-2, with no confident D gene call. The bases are TGCGCCAGCAGCTTGGTGCCCGGATTGAACACCGGGGAGCTGTTTTTT. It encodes CASSLVPGLNTGELFF.